This record looks at one T cell receptor beta chain sequence and its context. Its antigen is unknown. The data originate from a study of response to subunit inactivated influenza vaccine. Whole-study findings and limits: T cells newly recruited by each seasonal influenza vaccination are few, the authors suggested.

TCRdb reprocessed the RT-PCR reads with MiXCR, giving one entry per CDR3 protein. The data contain 450,000 to 600,000 distinct CDR3 sequences, 6.5% to 8% of them singletons. Trimming removed 5 bases from V and 7 bases from J; junction bases left unmatched: 10. Germline V gene lookup returns CDR1 SGHVS and CDR2 FQNEAQ. This CDR3 region has 16 residues. The chain recombines TRBV7-8 with TRBJ2-3, with TRBD1 matching 12 bases. The source was PBMCs from blood, collected about 23 months after vaccination. The sequence was collected from a man aged 50 to 69 who received an inactivated influenza vaccine. The CDR3 DNA reads TGTGCCAGCAGCGCCGACCGGGACAGGGGGCTGAATACGCAGTATTTT. It encodes CASSADRDRGLNTQYF.